Shown below are 15 T cell receptor beta chains from a single sample sequenced in a study of blood T cell repertoires in COVID-19. TCRdb keeps only in-frame clones here, not all; method: immunoSEQ multiplex PCR. Here the sample spans under 150,000 clones, about 82% being singletons. The sample consisted of peripheral blood. The source of these receptors is a woman in her forties with active or convalescent COVID-19.

The genes are TRBV9 and TRBJ2-1; tentatively, D is TRBD1 (6 bases). CDR3 length equals 17 residues. V lost 3 bases and J lost 4, with 20 bases in between. CDR1 and CDR2 (germline): SGDLS, YYNGEE. Written as DNA, the CDR3 is TGTGCCAGCAGCGGAGGACAGACGGCCTATACATACAATGAGCAGTTCTTC. This sequence encodes CASSGGQTAYTYNEQFF.

Only one count was recorded for this clone. The CDR3 nucleotides are TGTGCCAGCAGCTCCTACGCAGGGGGCTCTAATGAAAAACTGTTTTTT. It specifies CASSSYAGGSNEKLFF. This chain links TRBV7-9 with TRBJ1-4, with TRBD1 matching 8 bases. CDR1 is SEHNR, CDR2 FQNEAQ, per germline (reference sequence). V shed 4 bases and J 3 bases; nucleotides not matched to a gene: 7. The CDR3 sequence is 16 residues long. Drawing the rest from reference TRBV7-9 and TRBJ1-4, the complete variable domain is DTGVSQNPRHKITKRGQNVTFRCDPISEHNRLYWYRQTLGQGPEFLTYFQNEAQLEKSRLLSDRFSAERPKGSFSTLEIQRTEQGDSAMYLCASSSYAGGSNEKLFFGSGTQLSVL.

Note on this clone: The germline gene is not matched at one end of the junction; a read error may be the cause. The V call is TRBV9, the J call TRBJ1-3; D not resolved. Germline V CDR1 and CDR2: SGDLS, YYNGEE. This CDR3 has 16 residues. CDR3 coding DNA: TGTGCCAGCGGCGTAGCAGGTGGAACTTTTGGAAACACCATATATTTT. Translating gives CASGVAGGTFGNTIYF.

This clone was recorded a few times. The rearrangement links TRBV5-6 to TRBJ1-2, with 9 bases lining up with TRBD1. V dropped 5 bases and J dropped 1; count of bases not matched to a gene: 9. The length of the CDR3 is 16 residues. Per germline, CDR1 SGHDT and CDR2 YYEEEE. CDR3 in amino acids: CASRSPGQGYNYGYTF. The CDR3 DNA reads as TGTGCCAGCAGATCTCCGGGACAGGGATATAACTATGGCTACACCTTC.

The rearrangement joins TRBV28 to TRBJ1-1; no reliable D call. CDR1 MDHEN and CDR2 SYDVKM come from the germline V gene. The CDR3 sequence is 14 residues long. V was shortened by 5 bases and J by 0 bases, with 10 bases between the two germline ends. This CDR3 is CASSPRSLNTEAFF. In DNA form, the CDR3 reads TGTGCCAGCAGTCCGCGAAGCTTGAACACTGAAGCTTTCTTT.

The chain carries TRBV29-1 and TRBJ2-2; 8 bases align to TRBD1. This CDR3 contains 13 residues. Germline trimming cut 6 bases from V and 4 bases from J; bases unmatched to any gene: 4. The germline gives CDR1 SQVTM, CDR2 ANQGSEA. CDR3 nucleotides: TGCAGCGTCGGCAGGGGGCCCACCGGGGAGCTGTTTTTT. Translating gives CSVGRGPTGELFF.

This rearrangement joins TRBV11-3 to TRBJ2-1, with TRBD2 matching over 8 bases. The germline gives CDR1 SGHNT, CDR2 YENEEA. The CDR3 extends over 17 amino acids. Trimming at V came to 0 bases and at J to 8 bases, leaving 12 bases not matched to a gene. The DNA for the CDR3 is TGTGCCAGCAGCTTAGATGTTCTTCGGGGGGGCCGGGATGAGCAGTTCTTC. Translation: CASSLDVLRGGRDEQFF.

V gene TRBV28 combines with J gene TRBJ1-2; D perhaps matches TRBD1 (6 bases). Deletions cut 5 bases from V and 5 bases from J, with 18 bases between. The CDR3 covers 15 residues. Per the germline V gene, CDR1 is MDHEN and CDR2 is SYDVKM. CDR3 sequence reads: CASSLPQGQGYGYTF. CDR3 nucleotide sequence: TGTGCCAGCAGTCTACCACAGGGCCAAGGATATGGCTACACCTTC.

A single count supports this clone. CDR3 loop: CASSLRRTNEKLFF. In nucleotides, the CDR3 is TGTGCCAGCAGCTTAAGGCGGACTAATGAAAAACTGTTTTTT. The chain employs TRBV7-2 and TRBJ1-4; D gene uncertain. Trimming shortened V by 2 bases and J by 2 bases, and 6 bases separated the two germline ends. CDR3 length equals 14 residues. Germline V gives CDR1 SGHTA, CDR2 FQGNSA.

The rearrangement links TRBV5-4 to TRBJ1-3; D may be TRBD1 (6 bases). V dropped 2 bases and J dropped 0 bases, with 12 bases sitting between them. The germline V gene encodes CDR1 SGHNT and CDR2 YYREEE (reference sequence). The CDR3 is 16 residues long. In DNA, the CDR3 is TGTGCCAGCAGCTTACAAGGACAGCTCTCTGGAAACACCATATATTTT. Amino acid sequence: CASSLQGQLSGNTIYF.

This clone occurred once. The genes are TRBV28 and TRBJ1-4; TRBD1 agrees at 7 bases. J lost 8 bases, V lost 5 bases, and 14 bases had no gene match. Germline loops: CDR1 MDHEN, CDR2 SYDVKM. This CDR3 is 16 amino acids long. The CDR3 sequence is CASSLPGDRAGEKLFF. DNA for the CDR3: TGTGCCAGCAGTCTACCCGGTGACAGGGCAGGGGAAAAACTGTTTTTT.

The gene calls are TRBV11-2 and TRBJ1-2, with D possibly matching TRBD1 (6 bases). V was pared by 4 bases and J by 7 bases, with 19 bases between. The germline V gene encodes CDR1 SGHAT and CDR2 FQNNGV. The CDR3 spans 15 residues. CDR3 region: CASSSTGGRRRGYTF. The CDR3 DNA is TGTGCCAGCAGCTCTACCGGGGGGCGCAGACGTGGCTACACCTTC.

This clone was seen a handful of times. The chain couples TRBV19 to TRBJ1-5; 7 positions agree with TRBD1. Trimming took 8 bases from V and 1 from J; bases not matched to a gene: 14. The germline gives CDR1 LNHDA, CDR2 SQIVND (reference sequence). The CDR3 contains 17 residues. CDR3 nucleotides: TGTGCCAGTCGAAACCCCTACAGGGGCAGGAGCAATCAGCCCCAGCATTTT. Encoded protein: CASRNPYRGRSNQPQHF. The variable domain in full, completed from reference TRBV19 and TRBJ1-5, reads DGGITQSPKYLFRKEGQNVTLSCEQNLNHDAMYWYRQDPGQGLRLIYYSQIVNDFQKGDIAEGYSVSREKKESFPLTVTSAQKNPTAFYLCASRNPYRGRSNQPQHFGDGTRLSIL.

DNA for the CDR3: TGTGCCAGTCGCCCCCGGGACAGGGGGCGCAGGAGTGAAAAACTGTTTTTT. Its protein is CASRPRDRGRRSEKLFF. V and J are TRBV19 and TRBJ1-4; 12 positions match TRBD1. CDR3 length: 17 amino acids. Germline CDR1 is LNHDA and CDR2 is SQIVND (reference sequence). With V trimmed by 8 bases and J by 7 bases, 14 bases remained unmatched.

The chain recombines TRBV19 with TRBJ1-3; D is unclear. There are 14 residues in the CDR3. V lost 3 bases and J 4 bases, leaving 10 bases between the germline ends. Germline assignment: CDR1 LNHDA and CDR2 SQIVND (reference sequence). The CDR3 DNA reads as TGTGCCAGTAGTATCGGGGTGTCGGGAAACACCATATATTTT. Translated, it gives CASSIGVSGNTIYF.